One and the same sample provided the 22 T cell receptor beta chains below, sequenced in a study of T cell changes during pregnancy in multiple sclerosis. Assay used: immunoSEQ multiplex PCR; TCRdb lists only in-frame clones, some missing. Here the sample spans fewer than 110,000 clones, roughly nine tenths being singletons. This specimen consisted of peripheral blood, obtained after pregnancy. The receptors stem from a female donor with multiple sclerosis, enrolled in a pregnancy study.

The chain employs TRBV7-6 and TRBJ2-2; 8 bases are shared with TRBD2. Germline CDR1 and CDR2: SGHVS and FNYEAQ. V shed 2 bases, J shed 4 bases, and the junction held 15 bases outside the gene matches. The CDR3 runs to 19 residues. The CDR3 sequence is CASSLSRSGGGRSTGELFF. The CDR3 DNA reads as TGTGCCAGCAGCTTATCTCGTTCGGGGGGGGGACGTTCCACCGGGGAGCTGTTTTTT.

The genes are TRBV7-9 and TRBJ1-4, with 10 bases that match TRBD1. J lost 3 bases, V lost 5 bases, and 6 bases had no gene match. There are 16 residues in the CDR3. The germline V gene has CDR1 SEHNR and CDR2 FQNEAQ (reference sequence). The CDR3, as DNA: TGTGCCAGCAGCAACCGGGACAGGGGACCTAATGAAAAACTGTTTTTT. Its protein is CASSNRDRGPNEKLFF. The whole variable domain, remainder taken from reference TRBV7-9 and TRBJ1-4, is DTGVSQNPRHKITKRGQNVTFRCDPISEHNRLYWYRQTLGQGPEFLTYFQNEAQLEKSRLLSDRFSAERPKGSFSTLEIQRTEQGDSAMYLCASSNRDRGPNEKLFFGSGTQLSVL.

The genes are TRBV29-1 and TRBJ1-1; no reliable D call. The germline V gene has CDR1 SQVTM and CDR2 ANQGSEA. The CDR3 runs 12 residues. Trimming left V 7 bases short and J 1 base short, with 10 bases between. CDR3: CSASGGNTEAFF. CDR3 sequence (DNA): TGCAGCGCCAGCGGCGGGAACACTGAAGCTTTCTTT.

This chain uses TRBV28 with TRBJ1-5; D remains unclear. Deletions cut 5 bases from V and 4 bases from J, with 9 bases between. Per the germline V gene, CDR1 is MDHEN and CDR2 is SYDVKM. The CDR3 covers 13 residues. CDR3 in amino acids: CASSPPGNQPQHF. In DNA, the CDR3 is TGTGCCAGCAGTCCCCCGGGGAATCAGCCCCAGCATTTT. The entire variable domain, with the rest obtained from reference TRBV28 and TRBJ1-5, is as follows: DVKVTQSSRYLVKRTGEKVFLECVQDMDHENMFWYRQDPGLGLRLIYFSYDVKMKEKGDIPEGYSVSREKKERFSLILESASTNQTSMYLCASSPPGNQPQHFGDGTRLSIL.

This sequence joins TRBV2 and TRBJ2-3; 7 nucleotides match TRBD2. The ends lost 5 bases at V and 0 bases at J; junction bases unmatched: 2. The CDR3 length is 14 residues. The germline gives CDR1 SNHLY, CDR2 FYNNEI. CDR3 bases: TGTGCCAGCAGTTTGGGACTAAGCACAGATACGCAGTATTTT. This sequence encodes CASSLGLSTDTQYF. The full variable domain, completed using reference TRBV2 and TRBJ2-3, is EPEVTQTPSHQVTQMGQEVILRCVPISNHLYFYWYRQILGQKVEFLVSFYNNEISEKSEIFDDQFSVERPDGSNFTLKIRSTKLEDSAMYFCASSLGLSTDTQYFGPGTRLTVL.

The chain uses TRBV9 and TRBJ2-2; D uncertain. The length of the CDR3 is 17 residues. Between the trimmed V and J ends, which lost 0 bases and 4 bases, there was a span of 16 bases. CDR1 SGDLS and CDR2 YYNGEE come from the germline V gene. CDR3 amino acids: CASSVAPVGRGTGELFF. The CDR3 nucleotides read TGTGCCAGCAGCGTAGCCCCAGTGGGTAGAGGCACCGGGGAGCTGTTTTTT.

This clone occurred once. V usage is TRBV4-2 and J usage is TRBJ2-1; 7 positions match TRBD2. With V trimmed by 0 bases and J by 2 bases, 4 bases remained unmatched. CDR1 is LGHNA, CDR2 YNFKEQ, per germline. This CDR3 has 16 residues. As DNA, the CDR3 is TGTGCCAGCAGCCAAGATACGAGCGGGGCCTACAATGAGCAGTTCTTC. It encodes CASSQDTSGAYNEQFF.

This chain joins TRBV5-1 and TRBJ2-7, with D possibly matching TRBD1 (6 bases). The germline V gene encodes CDR1 SGHRS and CDR2 YFSETQ. The ends were cut back, 2 bases at V and 0 bases at J, with 9 bases in the middle. The CDR3 runs 14 residues. CDR3 DNA: TGCGCCAGCAGCTTAGGACAGACCTCCTACGAGCAGTACTTC. It yields the protein CASSLGQTSYEQYF. Looking up the rest from reference TRBV5-1 and TRBJ2-7 gives the full variable domain: KAGVTQTPRYLIKTRGQQVTLSCSPISGHRSVSWYQQTPGQGLQFLFEYFSETQRNKGNFPGRFSGRQFSNSRSEMNVSTLELGDSALYLCASSLGQTSYEQYFGPGTRLTVT.

This chain connects TRBV7-2 to TRBJ1-5; D is unresolved. The V gene's germline CDR1 is SGHTA and CDR2 FQGNSA. Between the trimmed V and J ends, which lost 0 bases and 4 bases, there was a span of 13 bases. The CDR3 extends over 16 amino acids. This CDR3 is CASSLAGVINNQPQHF. The CDR3 nucleotides read TGTGCCAGCAGCTTAGCCGGGGTGATTAATAATCAGCCCCAGCATTTT.

This sequence joins TRBV6-1 and TRBJ2-5, with 12 bases that match TRBD2. Looked up from germline, CDR1 is MNHNS and CDR2 is SASEGT. The CDR3 length is 17 residues. V was pared by 1 base and J by 4 bases, with 7 bases of the junction left unmatched. CDR3 DNA: TGTGCCAGCAGTGAAGGGCTAGCGGGGGGGCGGCGAGAGACCCAGTACTTC. Amino acid sequence: CASSEGLAGGRRETQYF.

The chain uses TRBV7-9 and TRBJ2-3, with D perhaps TRBD2 (6 bases). Trimming cost V 5 bases and J 1 base, with 13 bases left between them. CDR1 and CDR2 (germline): SEHNR, FQNEAQ (reference sequence). CDR3 length: 15 amino acids. The CDR3 reads CASSPEASGTDTQYF. The CDR3, as DNA: TGTGCCAGCAGCCCAGAGGCTAGCGGCACAGATACGCAGTATTTT.

The chain couples TRBV29-1 to TRBJ1-1, with 9 bases lining up with TRBD1. The CDR3 sequence is 12 residues long. Germline loops: CDR1 SQVTM, CDR2 ANQGSEA. V lost 7 bases to trimming and J lost 5 bases; unmatched junction nucleotides: 5. The CDR3 protein is CSESQGATEAFF. The CDR3 DNA reads TGCAGCGAATCACAGGGGGCTACTGAAGCTTTCTTT.

The chain recombines TRBV27 with TRBJ2-2, with D possibly matching TRBD1 (6 bases). This CDR3 comprises 13 residues. Trimming left V 3 bases short and J 5 bases short, with 7 bases between. Germline CDR1 MNHEY, CDR2 SMNVEV (reference sequence). The CDR3 DNA is TGTGCCAGCAGTTTTACAGGGACCGGGGAGCTGTTTTTT. It specifies CASSFTGTGELFF.

The rearrangement joins TRBV5-4 to TRBJ2-7; weak D call: TRBD2 (5 bases). Germline CDR1 SGHNT, CDR2 YYREEE (reference sequence). The CDR3 is 14 residues long. Trimming removed 0 bases at V and 7 bases at J, with 14 bases between. For the CDR3, the DNA is TGTGCCAGCAGCTTGGGAGGACCCACGGGAGAGCAGTACTTC. It is translated as CASSLGGPTGEQYF.

This clone was detected ten times or more. The chain carries TRBV6-5 and TRBJ2-7, with D possibly being TRBD1 (6 bases). The CDR3 length is 14 residues. The germline gives CDR1 MNHEY, CDR2 SVGAGI. The germline V and J ends were trimmed by 8 bases and 3 bases, with 17 bases remaining between them. Here the CDR3 DNA reads TGTGCCAGCGGACCGGACAGTTTAAGCTACGAGCAGTACTTC. This gives the protein CASGPDSLSYEQYF.

The V gene is TRBV6-5, the J gene TRBJ1-1, with 9 bases fitting TRBD1. The germline V gene has CDR1 MNHEY and CDR2 SVGAGI. V gave up 4 bases and J gave up 5 bases; unmatched junction bases: 8. The CDR3 loop spans 15 amino acids. CDR3 sequence: CASSSAQGAGTEAFF. The CDR3 DNA reads TGTGCCAGCAGTTCCGCACAGGGGGCCGGTACTGAAGCTTTCTTT.

The chain uses TRBV9 and TRBJ1-4; D is unclear. The V and J ends lost 3 bases and 4 bases respectively, with 7 bases between them. CDR1 and CDR2 (germline): SGDLS, YYNGEE. This CDR3 has 13 amino acids. The CDR3 sequence is CASSDSRNEKLFF. As DNA, the CDR3 is TGTGCCAGCAGCGACTCCCGTAATGAAAAACTGTTTTTT.

This sequence joins TRBV4-1 and TRBJ2-5; D perhaps matches TRBD2 (6 bases). Trimming stripped 6 bases from V and 3 bases from J, with 11 bases between. Germline V gives CDR1 MGHRA, CDR2 YSYEKL. CDR3 size: 13 residues. CDR3 DNA sequence: TGCGCCAGCAGGGGAGGAGGGGAAGAGACCCAGTACTTC. Encoded protein: CASRGGGEETQYF.

V gene TRBV12-2 combines with J gene TRBJ1-5; TRBD1 is taken as the D call from the table, unchecked against the DNA. TRBV12-2 is tagged as a pseudogene. The CDR3 sequence is 13 residues long. CDR3 nucleotides: TGTGCAATGGTCCGGGACAGGGATCAGCCCCAGCATTTT. This codes for CAMVRDRDQPQHF.

This chain joins TRBV30 and TRBJ2-7; 8 bases match TRBD1. This CDR3 is 16 amino acids long. The ends lost 2 bases at V and 2 bases at J; junction bases unmatched: 11. Germline CDR1 reads GTSNPN; CDR2 reads SVGIG (reference sequence). CDR3 bases: TGTGCCTGGAGTACTTACCAGGGGGCCAACCCCTACGAGCAGTACTTC. Residues: CAWSTYQGANPYEQYF.

The rearrangement uses TRBV7-9 and TRBJ2-5; 9 bases match TRBD2. The J segment lost 3 bases and the V segment lost 1 base, leaving 0 bases of the junction unmatched. Germline V gives CDR1 SEHNR, CDR2 FQNEAQ (reference sequence). This CDR3 is 14 amino acids long. The CDR3 DNA sequence: TGTGCCAGCAGCTTAGTAGCGGGAGAAGAGACCCAGTACTTC. It is translated as CASSLVAGEETQYF.

J is TRBJ1-6 and V is TRBV27, with 7 bases lining up with TRBD1. Per germline, CDR1 MNHEY and CDR2 SMNVEV (reference sequence). This CDR3 spans 15 amino acids. V lost 6 bases and J lost 2; bases outside the gene matches: 4. The chain's CDR3 is CASSSDRAYNSPLHF. The CDR3 DNA reads TGTGCCAGCAGCTCAGACAGGGCCTATAATTCACCCCTCCACTTT.